Listed below are T cell receptor beta chains from one sample, sequenced in a study of T cell responses to AZD1222 COVID-19 vaccine. Using immunoSEQ multiplex PCR, the repertoire was profiled, and TCRdb retains in-frame clones only, with some absent. The sample has approximately 110,000 clones; about 80% are singletons. The input for sequencing was peripheral blood, taken on day 0 of AZD1222 vaccination. The source is an adult in good health. Each CDR3 is given with its conserved first and last residue. A D gene is named only where the DNA matches it firmly. The size of a clone is reported for some rows only, either as once, few or many, or as a class for expanded clones.

J gene,D gene,V gene,clone size,CDR3 DNA,CDR3 protein
TRBJ1-1,NA,TRBV18,once,TGTGCCAGCTCAACCCAACGTGAGGGGGTCACTGAAGCTTTCTTT,CASSTQREGVTEAFF
TRBJ1-5,NA,TRBV6-6,NA,TGTGCCAGCAGCCCCACGGGGTTCAATCAGCCCCAGCATTTT,CASSPTGFNQPQHF
TRBJ2-5,TRBD2,TRBV4-2,NA,TGTGCCAGCAGCCAAGAGGCGGGGGGATCCGAGACCCAGTACTTC,CASSQEAGGSETQYF
TRBJ1-2,TRBD1,TRBV2,NA,TGTGCCAGCAGCGGGACAGGGAGAGCTAACTATGGCTACACCTTC,CASSGTGRANYGYTF
TRBJ2-2,TRBD2,TRBV6-1,NA,TGTGCCAGCAGTGAACGAGTGGGCGGGGGCACCGGGGAGCTGTTTTTT,CASSERVGGGTGELFF
TRBJ2-3,TRBD2,TRBV5-6,NA,TGTGCCAGCAGCTTGGACGAGCGGGGAATCACAGATACGCAGTATTTT,CASSLDERGITDTQYF
TRBJ2-3,NA,TRBV19,NA,TGTGCCAGTAGTGCCGCGGTGGGGGGGCTCTCAGATACGCAGTATTTT,CASSAAVGGLSDTQYF
TRBJ1-2,NA,TRBV6-5,NA,TGTGCCAGCACCCCCCTTGGGGAGGCCTATGGCTACACCTTC,CASTPLGEAYGYTF
TRBJ1-4,NA,TRBV6-6,NA,TGTGCCAGCCTCCTGGCGGAGAAACTGTTTTTT,CASLLAEKLFF
TRBJ2-2,NA,TRBV11-1,few,TGTGCCAGCAGCCATGGGACCGGGGAGCTGTTTTTT,CASSHGTGELFF
TRBJ2-1,TRBD2,TRBV11-3,NA,TGTGCCAGCAGCTTAGCGGGGGGGGACAATGAGCAGTTCTTC,CASSLAGGDNEQFF
TRBJ2-7,NA,TRBV5-4,NA,TGTGCCAGCAGCCCCGACGGTGCAGGAAAAGCGTACGAGCAGTACTTC,CASSPDGAGKAYEQYF
TRBJ2-2,NA,TRBV7-7,NA,TGTGCTAGCAGCCCCGACCCTGGGGGGGAGCTGTTTTTT,CASSPDPGGELFF
TRBJ2-2,TRBD2,TRBV6-2/TRBV6-3,once,TGTGCCAGCAGTTACTCGATGTCTAGCGGGGGCCCGAACACCGGGGAGCTGTTTTTT,CASSYSMSSGGPNTGELFF
TRBJ2-7,NA,TRBV5-4,NA,TGTGCCAGCAGCTTCGGACAGTACTACGAGCAGTACTTC,CASSFGQYYEQYF
TRBJ1-5,NA,TRBV6-5,NA,TGTGCCAGCAGCATAATACAGAATCAGCCCCAGCATTTT,CASSIIQNQPQHF
TRBJ1-5,NA,TRBV7-2,NA,TGTGCCAGCAGCCCGAGGGTTAATAGCAATCAGCCCCAGCATTTT,CASSPRVNSNQPQHF
TRBJ2-2,TRBD1,TRBV10-3,NA,TGTGCCATCAGTCCAGACAGGGTGAGCACCGGGGAGCTGTTTTTT,CAISPDRVSTGELFF
TRBJ1-6,NA,TRBV19,NA,TGTGCCAGTAGTAGGTTACAGGGACCCTCCTATAATTCACCCCTCCACTTT,CASSRLQGPSYNSPLHF
TRBJ1-6,NA,TRBV18,NA,TGTGCCAGCTCACAAGCAAGTAATAGCGGTTCACCCCTCCACTTT,CASSQASNSGSPLHF
TRBJ1-5,NA,TRBV5-1,NA,TGCGCCAGCAGCCCGGAGGGGACTCAGCCCCAGCATTTT,CASSPEGTQPQHF
TRBJ1-2,TRBD1,TRBV12-5,few,TGTGCTAGTGGTTTGGACGGACAGGGGAGTTTTGGCTACACCTTC,CASGLDGQGSFGYTF
TRBJ2-7,NA,TRBV18,NA,TGTGCCAGCTCACCACCAGAGGAGCGCAGTTCCTACGAGCAGTACTTC,CASSPPEERSSYEQYF
TRBJ2-2,TRBD1,TRBV4-3,few,TGCGCCAGCAGCTCGAGACAGGGGAACACCGGGGAGCTGTTTTTT,CASSSRQGNTGELFF
TRBJ2-7,NA,TRBV9,NA,TGTGCCAGCAGCGTCGGGGGGACAGGCTCCTACGAGCAGTACTTC,CASSVGGTGSYEQYF
TRBJ1-5,NA,TRBV4-2,NA,TGTGCCTGCCCGTCGGGTCAGCCCCAGCATTTT,CACPSGQPQHF
TRBJ2-1,NA,TRBV5-1,once,TGCGCCAGCAGCTTTGACGGACGATTATACAATGAGCAGTTCTTC,CASSFDGRLYNEQFF
TRBJ1-1,TRBD1,TRBV4-2,NA,TGTGCCAGCAGCCAAGCTGGGACAGCAAACACTGAAGCTTTCTTT,CASSQAGTANTEAFF